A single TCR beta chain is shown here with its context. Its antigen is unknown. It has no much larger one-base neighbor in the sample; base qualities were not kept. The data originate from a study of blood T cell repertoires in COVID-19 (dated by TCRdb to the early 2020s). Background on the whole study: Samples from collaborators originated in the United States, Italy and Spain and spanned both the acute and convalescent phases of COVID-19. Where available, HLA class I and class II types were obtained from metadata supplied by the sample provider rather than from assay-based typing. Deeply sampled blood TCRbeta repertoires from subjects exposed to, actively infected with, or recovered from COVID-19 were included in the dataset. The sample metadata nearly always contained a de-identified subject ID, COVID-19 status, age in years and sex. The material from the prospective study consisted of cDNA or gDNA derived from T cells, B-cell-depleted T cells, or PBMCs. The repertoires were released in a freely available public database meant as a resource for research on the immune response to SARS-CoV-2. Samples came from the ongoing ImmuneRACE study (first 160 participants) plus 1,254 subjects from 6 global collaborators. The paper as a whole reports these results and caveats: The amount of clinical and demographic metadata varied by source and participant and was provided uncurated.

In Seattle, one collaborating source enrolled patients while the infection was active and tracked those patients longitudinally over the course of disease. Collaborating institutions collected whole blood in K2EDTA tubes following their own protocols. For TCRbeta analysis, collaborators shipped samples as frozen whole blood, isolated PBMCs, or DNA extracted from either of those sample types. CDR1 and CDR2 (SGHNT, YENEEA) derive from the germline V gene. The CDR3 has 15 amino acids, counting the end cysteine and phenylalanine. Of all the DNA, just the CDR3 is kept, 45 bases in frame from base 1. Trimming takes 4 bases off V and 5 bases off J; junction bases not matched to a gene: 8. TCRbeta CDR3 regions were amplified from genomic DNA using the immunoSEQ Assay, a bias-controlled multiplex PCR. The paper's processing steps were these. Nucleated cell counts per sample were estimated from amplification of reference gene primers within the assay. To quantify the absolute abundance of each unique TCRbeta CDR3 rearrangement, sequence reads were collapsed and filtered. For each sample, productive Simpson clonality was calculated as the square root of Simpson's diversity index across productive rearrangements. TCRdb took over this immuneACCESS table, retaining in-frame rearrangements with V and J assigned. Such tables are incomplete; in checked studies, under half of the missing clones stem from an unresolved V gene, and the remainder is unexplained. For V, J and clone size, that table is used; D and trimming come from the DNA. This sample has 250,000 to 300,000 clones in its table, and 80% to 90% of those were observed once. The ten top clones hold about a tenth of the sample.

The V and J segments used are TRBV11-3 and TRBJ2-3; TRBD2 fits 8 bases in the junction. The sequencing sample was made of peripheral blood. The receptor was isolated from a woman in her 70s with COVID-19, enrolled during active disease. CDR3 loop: CASSSRPGGGDTQYF. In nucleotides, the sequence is TGTGCCAGCAGCTCAAGGCCGGGGGGGGGAGATACGCAGTATTTT.